This T cell receptor beta chain derives from a study of blood T cell repertoires in COVID-19. The CDR3 is made up of 14 amino acids. Germline V gives CDR1 MNHEY, CDR2 SVGAGI. The trim removed 2 bases at V and 8 bases at J, leaving 4 bases unmatched. Here immunoSEQ multiplex PCR was the method, and the copy in TCRdb shows in-frame clones only, minus some. The sample records around 400,000 clones, 89% being singletons. The TCR sequence derives from a woman younger than 45 who had recovered from COVID-19. The sequencing sample was made of PBMCs or T cells enriched from blood (not recorded which). J is TRBJ1-4 and V is TRBV6-5, with 8 bases lining up with TRBD1. The CDR3 sequence is CASSYRQGSEKLFF. CDR3 sequence (DNA): TGTGCCAGCAGTTACAGACAGGGGAGCGAAAAACTGTTTTTT.